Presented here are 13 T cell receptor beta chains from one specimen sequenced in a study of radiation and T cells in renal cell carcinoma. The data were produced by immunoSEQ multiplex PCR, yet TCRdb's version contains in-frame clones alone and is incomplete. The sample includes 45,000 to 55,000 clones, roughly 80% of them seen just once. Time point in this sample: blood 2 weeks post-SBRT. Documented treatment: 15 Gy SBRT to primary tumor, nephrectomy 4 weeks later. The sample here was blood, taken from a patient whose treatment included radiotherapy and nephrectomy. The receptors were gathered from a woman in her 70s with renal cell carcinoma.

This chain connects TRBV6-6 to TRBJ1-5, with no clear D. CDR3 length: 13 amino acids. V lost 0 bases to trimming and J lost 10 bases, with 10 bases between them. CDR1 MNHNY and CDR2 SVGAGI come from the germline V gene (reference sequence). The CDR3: CASSYSDQAPQHF. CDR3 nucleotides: TGTGCCAGCAGTTACTCGGACCAGGCCCCCCAGCATTTT.

In DNA form, the CDR3 reads TGTGCCAGCAGCTCCTTAGATACGCAGTATTTT. Amino acid sequence: CASSSLDTQYF. V and J are TRBV7-9 and TRBJ2-3, with D uncertain. CDR1 SEHNR and CDR2 FQNEAQ come from the germline V gene (reference sequence). Trimming took off 4 bases at V and 5 bases at J, with 4 bases between the two ends. The length of the CDR3 is 11 residues.

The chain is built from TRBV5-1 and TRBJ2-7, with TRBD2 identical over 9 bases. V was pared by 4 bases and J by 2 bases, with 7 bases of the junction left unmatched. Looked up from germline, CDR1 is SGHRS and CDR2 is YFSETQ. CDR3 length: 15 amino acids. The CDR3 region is CASSPSSGGPYEQYF. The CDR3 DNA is TGCGCCAGCAGCCCATCGAGCGGGGGGCCCTACGAGCAGTACTTC.

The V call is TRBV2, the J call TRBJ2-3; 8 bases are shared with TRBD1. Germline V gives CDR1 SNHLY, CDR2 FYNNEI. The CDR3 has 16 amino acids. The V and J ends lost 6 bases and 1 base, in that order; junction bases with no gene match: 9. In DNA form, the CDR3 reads TGTGCCAGCAGGGCCGAGACAGGGGCGGGCACAGATACGCAGTATTTT. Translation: CASRAETGAGTDTQYF.

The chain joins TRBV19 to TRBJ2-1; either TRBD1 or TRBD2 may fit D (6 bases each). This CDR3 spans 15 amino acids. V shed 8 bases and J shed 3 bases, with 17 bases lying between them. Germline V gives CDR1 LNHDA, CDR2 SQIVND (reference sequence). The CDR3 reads CASRSNGGDYNEQFF. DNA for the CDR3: TGTGCCAGTCGTTCTAACGGGGGCGACTACAATGAGCAGTTCTTC.

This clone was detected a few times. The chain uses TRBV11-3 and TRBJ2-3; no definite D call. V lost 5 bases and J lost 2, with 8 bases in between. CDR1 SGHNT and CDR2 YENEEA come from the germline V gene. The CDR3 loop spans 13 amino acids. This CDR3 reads CASSLQNTDTQYF. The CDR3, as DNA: TGTGCCAGCAGCCTACAAAACACAGATACGCAGTATTTT.

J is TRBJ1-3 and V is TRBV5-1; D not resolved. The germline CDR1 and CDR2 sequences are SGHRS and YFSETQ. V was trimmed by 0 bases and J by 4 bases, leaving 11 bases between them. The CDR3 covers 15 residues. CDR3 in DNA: TGCGCCAGCAGCTTGGACAGCAGAGTCGGAAACACCATATATTTT. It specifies CASSLDSRVGNTIYF.

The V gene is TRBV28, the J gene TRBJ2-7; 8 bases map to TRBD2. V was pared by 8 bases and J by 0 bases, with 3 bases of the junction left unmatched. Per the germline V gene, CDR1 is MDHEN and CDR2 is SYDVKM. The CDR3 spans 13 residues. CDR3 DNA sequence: TGTGCCAGCTTCGGACTAGCCTCCTACGAGCAGTACTTC. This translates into CASFGLASYEQYF. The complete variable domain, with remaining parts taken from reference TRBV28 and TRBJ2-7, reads DVKVTQSSRYLVKRTGEKVFLECVQDMDHENMFWYRQDPGLGLRLIYFSYDVKMKEKGDIPEGYSVSREKKERFSLILESASTNQTSMYLCASFGLASYEQYFGPGTRLTVT.

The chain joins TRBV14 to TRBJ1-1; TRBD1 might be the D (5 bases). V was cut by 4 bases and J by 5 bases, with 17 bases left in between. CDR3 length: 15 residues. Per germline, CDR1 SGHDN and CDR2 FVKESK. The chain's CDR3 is CASSPRKGDWTEAFF. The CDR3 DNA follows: TGTGCCAGCAGCCCAAGGAAAGGGGATTGGACTGAAGCTTTCTTT.

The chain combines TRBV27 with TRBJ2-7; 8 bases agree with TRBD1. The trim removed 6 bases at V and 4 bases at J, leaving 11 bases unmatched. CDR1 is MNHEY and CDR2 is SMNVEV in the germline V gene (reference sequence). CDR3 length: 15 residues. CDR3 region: CASRLTTGASYEQYF. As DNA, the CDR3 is TGTGCCAGCAGACTAACGACAGGGGCCTCGTACGAGCAGTACTTC.

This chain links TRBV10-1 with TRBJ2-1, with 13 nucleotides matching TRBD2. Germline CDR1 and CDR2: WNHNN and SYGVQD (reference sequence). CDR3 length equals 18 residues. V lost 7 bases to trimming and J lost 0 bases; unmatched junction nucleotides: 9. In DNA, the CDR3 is TGCGCCAGCAAAAAACTAGCGGGAGGGAACTACTCCTACAATGAGCAGTTCTTC. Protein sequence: CASKKLAGGNYSYNEQFF.

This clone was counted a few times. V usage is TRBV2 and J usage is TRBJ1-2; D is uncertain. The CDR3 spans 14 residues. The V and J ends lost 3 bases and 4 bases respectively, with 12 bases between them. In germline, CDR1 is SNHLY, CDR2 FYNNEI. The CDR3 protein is CASSDELGVYGYTF. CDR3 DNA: TGTGCCAGCAGTGATGAGCTCGGGGTCTATGGCTACACCTTC. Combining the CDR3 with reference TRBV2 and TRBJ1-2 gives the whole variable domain EPEVTQTPSHQVTQMGQEVILRCVPISNHLYFYWYRQILGQKVEFLVSFYNNEISEKSEIFDDQFSVERPDGSNFTLKIRSTKLEDSAMYFCASSDELGVYGYTFGSGTRLTVV.

The CDR3 protein is CASSYRGSNQPQHF. The CDR3 DNA reads as TGTGCCAGCAGTTACCGCGGGAGCAATCAGCCCCAGCATTTT. V usage is TRBV6-5 and J usage is TRBJ1-5; D remains unclear. The CDR3 contains 14 residues. Trimming took 2 bases from V and 1 from J, leaving 6 bases between them. In germline, CDR1 is MNHEY, CDR2 SVGAGI.